This T cell receptor beta chain emerged from a study of CD8 T cells in Susac syndrome. The RNA, 0.5 to 1 ug, was put through reverse transcription using random hexamers. TCRdb analysed the immunoSEQ multiplex PCR reads with MiXCR anew, one entry per CDR3 protein. Seen here are 190,000 or so distinct CDR3 sequences, 90% to 95% observed once, and the top ten hold around 0.085%. Trimming removed 1 base from V and 4 bases from J, with 1 base in between. The CDR3 contains 11 residues. This clonotype was counted a few times. This sequence originates from a human donor with multiple sclerosis. The J gene is TRBJ1-2, the V gene TRBV12-3 or TRBV12-4; D is unresolved. Sequencing was done on a sample of CD4+ T cells from PBMCs. CDR3 in amino acids: CASSLGYGYTF. As DNA, the CDR3 is TGTGCCAGCAGTTTAGGCTATGGCTACACCTTC.